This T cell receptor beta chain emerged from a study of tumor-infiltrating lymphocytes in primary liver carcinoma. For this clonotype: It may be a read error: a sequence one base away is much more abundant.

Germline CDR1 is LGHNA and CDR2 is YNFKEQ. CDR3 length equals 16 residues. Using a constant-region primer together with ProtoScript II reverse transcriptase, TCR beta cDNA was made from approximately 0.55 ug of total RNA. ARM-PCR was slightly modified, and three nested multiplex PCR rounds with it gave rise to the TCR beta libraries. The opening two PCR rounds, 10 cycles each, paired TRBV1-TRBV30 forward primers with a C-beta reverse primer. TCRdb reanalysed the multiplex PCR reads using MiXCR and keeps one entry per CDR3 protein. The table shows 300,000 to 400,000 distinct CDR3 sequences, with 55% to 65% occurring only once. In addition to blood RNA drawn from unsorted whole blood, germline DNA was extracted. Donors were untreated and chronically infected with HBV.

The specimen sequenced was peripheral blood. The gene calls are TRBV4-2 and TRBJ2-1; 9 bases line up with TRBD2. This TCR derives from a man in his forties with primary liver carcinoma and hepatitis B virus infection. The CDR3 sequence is CASSQDVLAGYNEQFF. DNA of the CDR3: TGCGCCAGCAGCCAAGATGTCCTAGCGGGGTACAATGAGCAGTTCTTC.